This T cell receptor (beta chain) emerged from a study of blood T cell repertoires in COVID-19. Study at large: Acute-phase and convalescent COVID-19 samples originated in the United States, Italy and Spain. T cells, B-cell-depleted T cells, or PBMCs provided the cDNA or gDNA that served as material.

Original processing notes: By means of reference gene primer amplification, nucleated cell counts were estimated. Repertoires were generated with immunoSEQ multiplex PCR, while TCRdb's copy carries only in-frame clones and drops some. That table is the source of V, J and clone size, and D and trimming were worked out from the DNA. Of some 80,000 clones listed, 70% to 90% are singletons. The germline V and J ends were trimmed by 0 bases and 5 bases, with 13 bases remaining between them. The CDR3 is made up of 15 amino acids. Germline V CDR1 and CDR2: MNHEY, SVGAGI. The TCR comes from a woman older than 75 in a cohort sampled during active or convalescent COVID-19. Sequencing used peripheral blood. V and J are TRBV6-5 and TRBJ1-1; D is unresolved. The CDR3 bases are TGTGCCAGCAGTTACTCGTGGGCCCAGCGGACTGAAGCTTTCTTT. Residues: CASSYSWAQRTEAFF.